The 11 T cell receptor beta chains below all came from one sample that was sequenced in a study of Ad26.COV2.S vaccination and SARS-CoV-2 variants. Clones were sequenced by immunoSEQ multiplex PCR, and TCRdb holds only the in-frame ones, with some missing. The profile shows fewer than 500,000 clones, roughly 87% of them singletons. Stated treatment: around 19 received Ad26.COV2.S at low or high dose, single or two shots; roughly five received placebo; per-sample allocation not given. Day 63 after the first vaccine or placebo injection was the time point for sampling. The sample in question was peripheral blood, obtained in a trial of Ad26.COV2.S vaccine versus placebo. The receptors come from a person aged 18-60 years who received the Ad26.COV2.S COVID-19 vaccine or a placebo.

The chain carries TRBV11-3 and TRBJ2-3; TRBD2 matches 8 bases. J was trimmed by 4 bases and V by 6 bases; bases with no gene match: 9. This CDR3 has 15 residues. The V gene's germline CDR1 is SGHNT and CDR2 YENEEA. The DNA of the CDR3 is TGTGCCAGCAGTTACGGGGGGGACGGATCAGATACGCAGTATTTT. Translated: CASSYGGDGSDTQYF.

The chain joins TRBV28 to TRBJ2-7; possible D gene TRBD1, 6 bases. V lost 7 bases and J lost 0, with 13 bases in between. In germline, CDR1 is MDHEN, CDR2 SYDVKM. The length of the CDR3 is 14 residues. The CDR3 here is CASNKPGHSYEQYF. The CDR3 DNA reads TGTGCCAGCAATAAACCGGGACACTCCTACGAGCAGTACTTC.

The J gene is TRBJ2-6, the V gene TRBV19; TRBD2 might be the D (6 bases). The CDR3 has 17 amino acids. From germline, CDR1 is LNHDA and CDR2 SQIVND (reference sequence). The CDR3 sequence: CGSGGTTLSSGANVLTF. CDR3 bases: TGTGGCTCGGGCGGGACCACCCTTTCCTCTGGGGCCAACGTCCTGACTTTC.

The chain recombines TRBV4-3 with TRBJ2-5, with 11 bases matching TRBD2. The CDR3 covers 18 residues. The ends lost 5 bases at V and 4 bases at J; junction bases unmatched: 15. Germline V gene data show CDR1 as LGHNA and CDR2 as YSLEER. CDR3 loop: CASSSEATSGSWGETQYF. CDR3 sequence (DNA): TGCGCCAGCAGCTCAGAAGCCACTAGCGGGAGTTGGGGAGAGACCCAGTACTTC.

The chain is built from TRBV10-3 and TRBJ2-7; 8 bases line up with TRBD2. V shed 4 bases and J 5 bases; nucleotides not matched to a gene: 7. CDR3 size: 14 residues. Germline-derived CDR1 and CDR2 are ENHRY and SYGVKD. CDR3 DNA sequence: TGTGCCATCAGTGTAGCTAGCGGGTTCCACGAGCAGTACTTC. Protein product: CAISVASGFHEQYF.

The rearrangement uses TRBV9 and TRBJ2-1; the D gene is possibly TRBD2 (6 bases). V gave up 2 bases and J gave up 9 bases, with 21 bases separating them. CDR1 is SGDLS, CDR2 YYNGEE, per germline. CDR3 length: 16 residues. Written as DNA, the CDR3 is TGTGCCAGCAGCGTTTCCCCCCAACTAGCTTTCAGTGAGCAGTTCTTC. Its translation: CASSVSPQLAFSEQFF. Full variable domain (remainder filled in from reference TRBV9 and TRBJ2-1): DSGVTQTPKHLITATGQRVTLRCSPRSGDLSVYWYQQSLDQGLQFLIQYYNGEERAKGNILERFSAQQFPDLHSELNLSSLELGDSALYFCASSVSPQLAFSEQFFGPGTRLTVL.

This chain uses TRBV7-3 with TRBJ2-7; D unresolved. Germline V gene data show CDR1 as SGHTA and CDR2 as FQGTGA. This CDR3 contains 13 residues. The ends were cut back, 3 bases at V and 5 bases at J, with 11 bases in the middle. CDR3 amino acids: CASSFKGGNEQYF. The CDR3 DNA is TGTGCCAGCAGCTTTAAGGGTGGCAACGAGCAGTACTTC.

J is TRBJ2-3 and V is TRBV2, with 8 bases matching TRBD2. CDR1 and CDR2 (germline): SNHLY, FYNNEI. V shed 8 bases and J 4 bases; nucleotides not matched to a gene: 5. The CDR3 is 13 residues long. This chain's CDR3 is CASGTSGADTQYF. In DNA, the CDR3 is TGTGCCAGCGGAACTAGCGGCGCAGATACGCAGTATTTT.

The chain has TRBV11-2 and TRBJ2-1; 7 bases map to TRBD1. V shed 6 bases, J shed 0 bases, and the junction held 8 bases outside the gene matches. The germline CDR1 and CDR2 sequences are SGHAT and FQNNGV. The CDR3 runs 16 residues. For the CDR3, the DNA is TGTGCCAGCAGTCTATCAGGGGGAAGCTCCTACAATGAGCAGTTCTTC. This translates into CASSLSGGSSYNEQFF. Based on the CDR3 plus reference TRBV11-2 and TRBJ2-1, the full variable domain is EAGVAQSPRYKIIEKRQSVAFWCNPISGHATLYWYQQILGQGPKLLIQFQNNGVVDDSQLPKDRFSAERLKGVDSTLKIQPAKLEDSAVYLCASSLSGGSSYNEQFFGPGTRLTVL.

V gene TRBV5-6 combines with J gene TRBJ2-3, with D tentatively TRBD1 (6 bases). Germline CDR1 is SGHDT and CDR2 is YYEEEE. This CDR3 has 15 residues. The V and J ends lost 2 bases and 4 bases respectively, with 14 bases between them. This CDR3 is CASSLPTGTADTQYF. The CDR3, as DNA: TGTGCCAGCAGCTTACCTACAGGGACGGCAGATACGCAGTATTTT. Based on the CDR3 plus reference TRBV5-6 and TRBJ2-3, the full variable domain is DAGVTQSPTHLIKTRGQQVTLRCSPKSGHDTVSWYQQALGQGPQFIFQYYEEEERQRGNFPDRFSGHQFPNYSSELNVNALLLGDSALYLCASSLPTGTADTQYFGPGTRLTVL.

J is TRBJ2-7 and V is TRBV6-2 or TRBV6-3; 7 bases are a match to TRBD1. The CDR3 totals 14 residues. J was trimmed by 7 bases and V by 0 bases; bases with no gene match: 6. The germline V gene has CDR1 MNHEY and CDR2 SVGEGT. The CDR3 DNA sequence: TGTGCCAGCAGTTACTCGATAGTGGGACAGGAGCAGTACTTC. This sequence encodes CASSYSIVGQEQYF.